This TCR beta chain was found in a study of T cell changes during pregnancy in multiple sclerosis. Assay: immunoSEQ multiplex PCR; the TCRdb copy retains only in-frame clones and omits some. The sample has around 86,000 clones; approximately 92% are singletons. Trimming removed 0 bases from V and 8 bases from J, with 19 bases in between. The CDR3 covers 16 residues. Germline V gene data show CDR1 as LGHNA and CDR2 as YSLEER. The chain employs TRBV4-3 and TRBJ1-2; D gene uncertain. This TCR derives from a female donor with multiple sclerosis, enrolled in a pregnancy study. The sample here was peripheral blood, taken in the first trimester of pregnancy. The CDR3: CASSQDFAGPGSGYTF. As DNA, the CDR3 is TGCGCCAGCAGCCAAGATTTTGCGGGCCCGGGGTCGGGCTACACCTTC.